The present T cell receptor (beta chain) was sequenced within a study of T cells in Graves' hyperthyroidism and ophthalmopathy. There are many counts of this clonotype. As yet, its antigen is unknown. Exclusion followed for patients with uncontrolled infection, other autoimmune disease, pregnancy or lactation. Orbital computed tomography and thyroid ultrasound, together with serum TRAb and thyroxine and clinical symptoms, were used for diagnoses. General study findings and limits: Within blood appeared most thyroid clonotypes that had expanded above 0.001. The model identified upcoming ophthalmopathy a median 6.5 months ahead of onset.

Amplification of TCR beta CDR3 regions was performed using RNA transcripts as template. TCR CDR3 regions were first amplified by RT-PCR with HTBI primers. MiXCR, run by TCRdb on the multiplex PCR reads, gives a single entry per CDR3 protein. This sample has 530,000 or so distinct CDR3 sequences, with around 22% found just once. Germline V lookup: CDR1 LNHDA, CDR2 SQIVND (reference sequence). The CDR3 totals 13 residues. V gave up 6 bases and J gave up 4 bases, with 10 bases separating them. This sequence was found in a woman in her thirties with Graves' ophthalmopathy. The V call is TRBV19, the J call TRBJ1-5; a possible D gene is TRBD1 (5 bases). The sample comprised blood. The CDR3 loop reads CASRTDSNQPQHF. The CDR3 bases are TGTGCCAGTAGAACCGACAGTAATCAGCCCCAGCATTTT.